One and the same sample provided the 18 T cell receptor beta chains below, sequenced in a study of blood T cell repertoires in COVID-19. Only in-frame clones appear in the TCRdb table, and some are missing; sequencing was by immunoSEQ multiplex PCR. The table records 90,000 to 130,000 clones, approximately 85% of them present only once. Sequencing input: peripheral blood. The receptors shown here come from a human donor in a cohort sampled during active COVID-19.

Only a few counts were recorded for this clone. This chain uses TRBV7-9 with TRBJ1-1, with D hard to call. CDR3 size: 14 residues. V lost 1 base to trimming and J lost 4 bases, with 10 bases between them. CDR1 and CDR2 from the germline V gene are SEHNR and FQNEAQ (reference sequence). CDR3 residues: CASSLVDGPTEAFF. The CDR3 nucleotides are TGTGCCAGCAGCTTAGTTGATGGCCCCACTGAAGCTTTCTTT.

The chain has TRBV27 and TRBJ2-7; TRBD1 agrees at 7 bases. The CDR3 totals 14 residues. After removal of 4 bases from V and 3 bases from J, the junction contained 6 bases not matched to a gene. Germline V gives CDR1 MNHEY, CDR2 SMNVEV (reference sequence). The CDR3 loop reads CASSYQQGIYEQYF. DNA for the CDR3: TGTGCCAGCAGTTACCAACAGGGGATCTACGAGCAGTACTTC.

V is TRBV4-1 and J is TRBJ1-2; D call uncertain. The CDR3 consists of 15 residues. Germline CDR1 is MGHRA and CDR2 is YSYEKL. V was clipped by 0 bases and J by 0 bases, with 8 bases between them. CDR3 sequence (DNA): TGCGCCAGCAGCCAAGAGGGCCGAGCTAACTATGGCTACACCTTC. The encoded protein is CASSQEGRANYGYTF.

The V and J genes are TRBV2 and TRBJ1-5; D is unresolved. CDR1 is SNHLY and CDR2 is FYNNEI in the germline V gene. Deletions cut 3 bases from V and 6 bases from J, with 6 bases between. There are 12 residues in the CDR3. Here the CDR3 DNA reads TGTGCCAGCAGTGACGCGCTTCAGCCCCAGCATTTT. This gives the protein CASSDALQPQHF.

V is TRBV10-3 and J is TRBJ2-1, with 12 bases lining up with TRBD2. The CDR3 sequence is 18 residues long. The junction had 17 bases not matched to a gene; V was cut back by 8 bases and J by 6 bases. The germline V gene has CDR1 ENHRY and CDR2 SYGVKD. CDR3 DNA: TGTGCCATCCCCCGACTAGCGGGAGAAACCCGCCGTACCAATGAGCAGTTCTTC. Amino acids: CAIPRLAGETRRTNEQFF.

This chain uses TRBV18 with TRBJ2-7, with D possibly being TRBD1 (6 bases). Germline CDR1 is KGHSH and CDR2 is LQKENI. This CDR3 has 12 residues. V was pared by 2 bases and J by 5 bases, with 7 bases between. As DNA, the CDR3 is TGTGCCAGCTCACCAGGGGGCCACGAGCAGTACTTC. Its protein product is CASSPGGHEQYF.

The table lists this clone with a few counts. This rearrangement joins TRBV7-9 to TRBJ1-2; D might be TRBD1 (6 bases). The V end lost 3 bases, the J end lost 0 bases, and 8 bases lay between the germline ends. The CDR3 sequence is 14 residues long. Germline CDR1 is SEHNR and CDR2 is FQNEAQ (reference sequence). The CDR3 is CASSLGTTNYGYTF. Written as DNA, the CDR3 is TGTGCCAGCAGCTTGGGGACAACTAACTATGGCTACACCTTC.

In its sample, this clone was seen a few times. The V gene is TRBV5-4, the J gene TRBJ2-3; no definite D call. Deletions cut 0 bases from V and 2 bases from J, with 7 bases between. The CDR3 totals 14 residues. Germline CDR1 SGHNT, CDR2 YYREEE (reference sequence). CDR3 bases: TGTGCCAGCAGCTTGGTGGGCCTCACAGATACGCAGTATTTT. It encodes CASSLVGLTDTQYF. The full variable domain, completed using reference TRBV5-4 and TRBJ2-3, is ETGVTQSPTHLIKTRGQQVTLRCSSQSGHNTVSWYQQALGQGPQFIFQYYREEENGRGNFPPRFSGLQFPNYSSELNVNALELDDSALYLCASSLVGLTDTQYFGPGTRLTVL.

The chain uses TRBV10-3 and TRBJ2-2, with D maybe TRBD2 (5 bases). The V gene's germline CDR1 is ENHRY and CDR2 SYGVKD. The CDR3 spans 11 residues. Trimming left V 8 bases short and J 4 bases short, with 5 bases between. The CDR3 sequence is CAIAGTGELFF. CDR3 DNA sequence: TGTGCCATCGCGGGCACCGGGGAGCTGTTTTTT.

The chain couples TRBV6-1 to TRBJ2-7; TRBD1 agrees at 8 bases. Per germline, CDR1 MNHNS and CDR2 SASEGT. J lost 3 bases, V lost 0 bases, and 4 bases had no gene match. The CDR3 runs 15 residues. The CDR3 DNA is TGTGCCAGCAGTGAAGCGGTCGGACAGGGCTACGAGCAGTACTTC. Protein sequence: CASSEAVGQGYEQYF.

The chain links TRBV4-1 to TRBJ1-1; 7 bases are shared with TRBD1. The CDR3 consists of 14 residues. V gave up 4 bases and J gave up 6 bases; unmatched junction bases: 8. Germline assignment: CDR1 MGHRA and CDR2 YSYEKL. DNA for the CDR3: TGCGCCAGCAGCCCGCGGGACAGTGGTCCTGAAGCTTTCTTT. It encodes CASSPRDSGPEAFF.

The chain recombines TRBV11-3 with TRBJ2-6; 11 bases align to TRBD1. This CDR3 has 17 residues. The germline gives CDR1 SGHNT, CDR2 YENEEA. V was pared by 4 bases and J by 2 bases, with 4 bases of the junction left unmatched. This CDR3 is CASSSGDRGTGANVLTF. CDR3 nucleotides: TGTGCCAGCAGCTCTGGGGACAGGGGGACTGGGGCCAACGTCCTGACTTTC. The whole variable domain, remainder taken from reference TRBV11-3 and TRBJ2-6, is EAGVVQSPRYKIIEKKQPVAFWCNPISGHNTLYWYLQNLGQGPELLIRYENEEAVDDSQLPKDRFSAERLKGVDSTLKIQPAELGDSAVYLCASSSGDRGTGANVLTFGAGSRLTVL.

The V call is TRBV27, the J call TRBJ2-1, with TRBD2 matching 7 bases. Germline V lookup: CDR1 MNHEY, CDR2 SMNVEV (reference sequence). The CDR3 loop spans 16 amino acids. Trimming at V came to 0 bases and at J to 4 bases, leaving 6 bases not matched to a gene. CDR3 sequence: CASSLSWEGRYNEQFF. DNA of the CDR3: TGTGCCAGCAGTTTATCTTGGGAGGGCCGTTACAATGAGCAGTTCTTC.

In nucleotides, the CDR3 is TGTGCCAGCAGCTTAGAGATGTCAGGACTTGGGTCCATGAACACTGAAGCTTTCTTT. As protein: CASSLEMSGLGSMNTEAFF. This chain links TRBV11-2 with TRBJ1-1; no reliable D call. Germline CDR1 and CDR2: SGHAT and FQNNGV. The CDR3 length is 19 residues. V was pared by 0 bases and J by 0 bases, with 20 bases between.

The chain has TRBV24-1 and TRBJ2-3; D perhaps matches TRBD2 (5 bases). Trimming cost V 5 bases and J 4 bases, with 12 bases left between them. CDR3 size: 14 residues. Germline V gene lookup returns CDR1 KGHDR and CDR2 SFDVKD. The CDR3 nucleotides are TGTGCCACCAGTGCCTACGGGGATCCAGATACGCAGTATTTT. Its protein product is CATSAYGDPDTQYF.

CDR3 coding DNA: TGTGCCTGGAGTGTAAAAATCAGGGACTACGAGCAGTACTTC. It yields the protein CAWSVKIRDYEQYF. This rearrangement joins TRBV30 to TRBJ2-7, with D perhaps TRBD1 (5 bases). The CDR3 runs to 14 residues. Trimming removed 0 bases at V and 3 bases at J, with 12 bases between. The germline CDR1 and CDR2 sequences are GTSNPN and SVGIG (reference sequence).

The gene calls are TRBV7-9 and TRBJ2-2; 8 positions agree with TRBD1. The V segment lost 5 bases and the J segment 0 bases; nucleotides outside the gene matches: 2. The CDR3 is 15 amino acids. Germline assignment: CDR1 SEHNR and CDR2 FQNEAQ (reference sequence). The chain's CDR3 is CASSEGQANTGELFF. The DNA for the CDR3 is TGTGCCAGCAGCGAGGGACAGGCGAACACCGGGGAGCTGTTTTTT.

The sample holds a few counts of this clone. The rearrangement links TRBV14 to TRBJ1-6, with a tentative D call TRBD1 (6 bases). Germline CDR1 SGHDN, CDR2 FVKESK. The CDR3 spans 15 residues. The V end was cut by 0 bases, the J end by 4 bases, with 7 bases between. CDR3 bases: TGTGCCAGCAGCCAAGAAGGGGGTTATAATTCACCCCTCCACTTT. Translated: CASSQEGGYNSPLHF.